The rows below give T cell receptor beta chains drawn from one sample of a study of molecular identifiers for immune sequencing clone quantification. TCRdb reprocessed the PCR reads via MiXCR and lists one record per CDR3 protein. The sample lists about 500,000 distinct CDR3 sequences, about a fifth occurring once. The sample consisted of naive CD8+ T cells from blood, with Jurkat cell RNA spiked in. Receptor source: a human donor in good health. Some libraries in this study had Jurkat cell RNA spiked in. Both conserved end residues are part of each CDR3. Fields, in order: J gene, V gene, clone size, D gene, CDR3 protein, CDR3 DNA. D genes are given only for firm matches. A clone size is listed for some rows: how often the clone was seen (once, few, many), or a class if it is expanded.

>TRBJ1-4|TRBV24-1|many|-
CATSDLGEKLFF
TGTGCCACCAGTGATTTGGGGGAAAAACTGTTTTTT
>TRBJ2-4|TRBV11-3|many|-
CASSSEGMDIQYF
TGTGCCAGCAGCTCGGAGGGGATGGACATTCAGTACTTC
>TRBJ1-1|TRBV14|many|-
CASSQLTRTEAFF
TGTGCCAGCAGCCAGCTGACGAGGACTGAAGCTTTCTTT
>TRBJ2-1|TRBV28|-|-
CASSTTPNNEQFF
TGTGCCAGCAGCACTACCCCGAACAATGAGCAGTTCTTC
>TRBJ2-1|TRBV28|-|-
CASSLRGLTYNEQFF
TGTGCCAGCAGTTTACGCGGCCTGACGTACAATGAGCAGTTCTTC
>TRBJ2-3|TRBV4-1|-|-
CASSQDTGTLEDTQYF
TGCGCCAGCAGCCAAGATACAGGGACGTTGGAAGATACGCAGTATTTT
>TRBJ2-5|TRBV12-3/TRBV12-4|-|-
CASSLTTEKETQYF
TGTGCCAGCAGTTTAACCACAGAAAAAGAGACCCAGTACTTC
>TRBJ2-6|TRBV9|many|-
CASSGVAGANVLTF
TGTGCCAGCAGTGGGGTCGCTGGGGCCAACGTCCTGACTTTC
>TRBJ1-3|TRBV29-1|-|-
CSVDDSDSGNTIYF
TGCAGCGTTGACGACAGCGACTCTGGAAACACCATATATTTT
>TRBJ2-1|TRBV1|-|-
CTSSQDPGSGSYNEQFF
TGCACCAGCAGCCAAGACCCGGGCAGCGGGAGCTACAATGAGCAGTTCTTC
>TRBJ2-1|TRBV20-1|-|TRBD2
CSARGTSGGSSYNEQFF
TGCAGTGCTAGGGGGACTAGCGGGGGTAGCTCCTACAATGAGCAGTTCTTC
>TRBJ1-4|TRBV5-6|-|TRBD1
CASSFFTGGNEKLFF
TGTGCCAGCAGCTTTTTCACAGGGGGTAATGAAAAACTGTTTTTT
>TRBJ2-3|TRBV9|few|-
CASSPVGGDTQYF
TGTGCCAGCAGCCCAGTAGGGGGAGATACGCAGTATTTT
>TRBJ1-4|TRBV15|-|-
CATGRDLEGFNEKLFF
TGTGCCACCGGCAGAGATCTCGAGGGGTTTAATGAAAAACTGTTTTTT
>TRBJ1-2|TRBV20-1|few|TRBD1
CSARTTGNYGYTF
TGCAGTGCTAGAACGACAGGGAACTATGGCTACACCTTC
>TRBJ2-1|TRBV27|few|-
CASRLKETYNEQFF
TGTGCCAGCAGGCTAAAAGAGACTTACAATGAGCAGTTCTTC
>TRBJ2-3|TRBV4-1|few|TRBD2
CASSQEGLAFADTQYF
TGCGCCAGCAGCCAAGAGGGACTAGCATTCGCAGATACGCAGTATTTT
>TRBJ2-3|TRBV20-1|many|-
CSARVPATLGTDTQYF
TGCAGTGCTAGAGTTCCCGCAACCCTGGGCACAGATACGCAGTATTTT
>TRBJ2-7|TRBV5-1|many|TRBD1
CASSLGETRTGAYEQYF
TGCGCCAGCAGCTTGGGGGAAACCCGGACAGGGGCCTACGAGCAGTACTTC
>TRBJ2-7|TRBV6-5|few|-
CASSYGGLTAYYEQYF
TGTGCCAGCAGTTACGGGGGTCTAACCGCCTACTACGAGCAGTACTTC
>TRBJ2-2|TRBV24-1|-|TRBD2
CVTSVFTSGSAGELFF
TGTGTCACCAGTGTTTTTACTAGCGGGAGCGCCGGGGAGCTGTTTTTT
>TRBJ1-1|TRBV6-2/TRBV6-3|many|-
CASTSGDWMNTEAFF
TGTGCCAGCACATCAGGGGATTGGATGAACACTGAAGCTTTCTTT
>TRBJ1-1|TRBV9|-|-
CASSSVGPEAFF
TGTGCCAGCAGCAGTGTAGGTCCCGAAGCTTTCTTT
>TRBJ2-1|TRBV4-3|-|TRBD2
CASSQGTSGRDEQFF
TGCGCCAGCAGCCAAGGTACTAGCGGGAGGGATGAGCAGTTCTTC
>TRBJ2-7|TRBV20-1|-|-
CSATDTNSYEQYF
TGCAGTGCAACGGACACCAACTCCTACGAGCAGTACTTC
>TRBJ1-5|TRBV6-1|-|-
CAGGIGNQPRHF
TGTGCCGGGGGGATTGGCAATCAGCCCCGGCATTTT
>TRBJ2-7|TRBV6-2/TRBV6-3|-|TRBD2
CASSYSPITSGALYEQYF
TGTGCCAGCAGTTACTCCCCAATCACTAGCGGGGCACTCTACGAGCAGTACTTC
>TRBJ1-1|TRBV7-9|many|TRBD1
CASSLVGRDRGTVAFF
TGTGCCAGCAGCTTAGTAGGTCGGGACAGGGGGACTGTCGCTTTCTTT